This T cell receptor (beta chain) was profiled in a study of blood T cells in healthy people across ages. Study-wide results and limits: Unsorted PBMCs prevented conclusive naive versus antigen-experienced comparison. Among T cells, TCR beta diversity per million cells dropped roughly linearly as age rose.

Using a J-beta primer mix together with a sample-barcoded 5' primer, a second PCR was run for roughly 6 to 12 cycles. Each cDNA molecule received a tag from a template-switch adaptor that had 12 random nucleotides. TCRdb re-called the 5' RACE reads with MiXCR, one entry per CDR3 protein. The sample yields more than 1,000,000 distinct CDR3 sequences, 20% to 25% seen once. As for this clonotype: Its antigen is not identified.

These data are also associated with another study on T cells of mothers and their children. As reported in that work: A few healthy Caucasian mothers gave samples, and so did their six children.

The sequenced sample was blood. This receptor was taken from a girl aged 2-15 years in good health.

As DNA, the CDR3 is TGTGCTAGTGGTTTGACCCCCTACGAGCAGTACTTC. Residues: CASGLTPYEQYF. The chain employs TRBV12-5 and TRBJ2-7, with D hard to call. This CDR3 is built from 12 residues. Germline CDR1 is LGHNT and CDR2 is FRNRAP. V was pared by 2 bases and J by 2 bases, with 4 bases between.